This passage covers 15 T cell receptor beta chains from one sample sequenced in a study of blood T cells in healthy people across ages (dated by TCRdb to the mid-2010s). Receptor amplification or capture employed 5' RACE. TCRdb records Illumina HiSeq 2500 as the sequencer. A second PCR of roughly 6 to 11 cycles was run with a J-beta primer mix and a sample-barcoded 5' primer. The public reads were reprocessed in TCRdb via fastp at Q25 and MiXCR, keeping in-frame beta chains. CDR3 protein sequences are deduplicated, and each keeps its most common genes and DNA. The sample records about 1.8 million distinct CDR3 sequences, less than 50% of which are singletons. 2.1% of the sample lies in the top ten. Sequencing input: blood. These receptors were collected from a woman aged 40 to 50 in good health.

V and J are TRBV7-9 and TRBJ2-6; TRBD1 might be the D (6 bases). V gave up 8 bases and J gave up 4 bases, with 12 bases separating them. The germline CDR1 and CDR2 sequences are SEHNR and FQNEAQ (reference sequence). CDR3 size: 14 residues. DNA for the CDR3: TGTGCCAGCTATACAGGGTACGGGGCCAACGTCCTGACTTTC. Translated: CASYTGYGANVLTF.

The chain links TRBV7-2 to TRBJ2-1; TRBD1 matches at 7 bases. The V segment lost 5 bases and the J segment 9 bases; nucleotides outside the gene matches: 10. Germline values: CDR1 SGHTA, CDR2 FQGNSA. The CDR3 extends over 14 amino acids. CDR3: CASSLGQVEGEQFF. The CDR3 DNA follows: TGTGCCAGCAGCCTAGGACAGGTCGAGGGTGAGCAGTTCTTC.

The chain combines TRBV7-2 with TRBJ2-1; D gene ambiguous. Trimming stripped 2 bases from V and 9 bases from J, with 8 bases between. The CDR3 extends over 12 amino acids. Per the germline V gene, CDR1 is SGHTA and CDR2 is FQGNSA. The CDR3 nucleotides are TGTGCCAGCAGCTTACTTCTCATTGAGCAGTTCTTC. Translated, it gives CASSLLLIEQFF.

The CDR3 DNA reads as TGTGCCAGCAGGCTTTCAGGGTCTAGCACAGATACGCAGTATTTT. Its translation: CASRLSGSSTDTQYF. The V gene is TRBV6-2 or TRBV6-3, the J gene TRBJ2-3, with D perhaps TRBD1 (5 bases). Trimming pared 6 bases from V and 0 bases from J, leaving 13 bases between. CDR3 length: 15 residues. From germline, CDR1 is MNHEY and CDR2 SVGEGT.

This clonotype showed up many times. This chain connects TRBV5-1 to TRBJ2-1, with TRBD2 identical over 9 bases. CDR3 size: 15 residues. CDR1 is SGHRS and CDR2 is YFSETQ in the germline V gene. V was pared by 1 base and J by 4 bases, with 3 bases of the junction left unmatched. CDR3 loop: CASSLLAGEYNEQFF. CDR3 nucleotide sequence: TGCGCCAGCAGCTTGTTAGCGGGGGAGTACAATGAGCAGTTCTTC. Variable domain in full (rest from reference TRBV5-1 and TRBJ2-1): KAGVTQTPRYLIKTRGQQVTLSCSPISGHRSVSWYQQTPGQGLQFLFEYFSETQRNKGNFPGRFSGRQFSNSRSEMNVSTLELGDSALYLCASSLLAGEYNEQFFGPGTRLTVL.

This clonotype was recorded a few times. The rearrangement uses TRBV7-2 and TRBJ1-2, with a weak D call TRBD1 (5 bases). V dropped 4 bases and J dropped 6 bases, with 12 bases sitting between them. CDR1 and CDR2 from the germline V gene are SGHTA and FQGNSA. The CDR3 sequence is 13 residues long. In DNA form, the CDR3 reads TGTGCCAGCAGCTCAAATGGGGGTAATGGCTACACCTTC. Translating gives CASSSNGGNGYTF.

This clonotype was seen more than once but under ten times. The V gene is TRBV7-2, the J gene TRBJ1-2, with unresolved D. Germline loops: CDR1 SGHTA, CDR2 FQGNSA. V was pared by 0 bases and J by 4 bases, with 9 bases between. CDR3 length: 14 amino acids. CDR3 loop: CASSLAREGYGYTF. CDR3 DNA sequence: TGTGCCAGCAGCTTAGCGCGGGAGGGCTATGGCTACACCTTC. The full variable domain, with the rest looked up from reference TRBV7-2 and TRBJ1-2, is GAGVSQSPSNKVTEKGKDVELRCDPISGHTALYWYRQSLGQGLEFLIYFQGNSAPDKSGLPSDRFSAERTGGSVSTLTIQRTQQEDSAVYLCASSLAREGYGYTFGSGTRLTVV.

This clonotype showed up just a few times. V gene TRBV20-1 combines with J gene TRBJ1-4; no firm D call. The V end lost 3 bases, the J end lost 8 bases, and 10 bases lay between the germline ends. Germline CDR1 DFQATT, CDR2 SNEGSKA (reference sequence). The CDR3 is 12 amino acids. The CDR3 DNA reads as TGCAGTGCTAGTTTACCCCCGGAAAAACTGTTTTTT. Encoded protein: CSASLPPEKLFF.

This clonotype was counted a few times. V and J are TRBV6-5 and TRBJ1-2; 8 nucleotides match TRBD1. The germline V gene encodes CDR1 MNHEY and CDR2 SVGAGI. The length of the CDR3 is 15 residues. The trim removed 5 bases at V and 2 bases at J, leaving 7 bases unmatched. The CDR3 sequence is CASSDGDRWNYGYTF. The CDR3 nucleotides read TGTGCCAGCAGTGACGGGGACAGGTGGAACTATGGCTACACCTTC.

The gene calls are TRBV2 and TRBJ1-2; the D gene is possibly TRBD1 (5 bases). The CDR3 runs to 11 residues. Germline CDR1 SNHLY, CDR2 FYNNEI. The V end lost 5 bases, the J end lost 6 bases, and 7 bases lay between the germline ends. The CDR3 here is CASSYRHGYTF. In DNA, the CDR3 is TGTGCCAGCAGTTACAGGCATGGCTACACCTTC.

The gene calls are TRBV10-3 and TRBJ2-2; D possibly uses TRBD1 or TRBD2 (5 bases each). The CDR3 covers 16 residues. The V and J ends lost 8 bases and 2 bases respectively, with 18 bases between them. From germline, CDR1 is ENHRY and CDR2 SYGVKD. CDR3 loop: CAIRGDRDRNTGELFF. The CDR3 DNA reads as TGTGCCATCCGAGGGGACCGTGACAGAAACACCGGGGAGCTGTTTTTT.

The chain joins TRBV6-2 or TRBV6-3 to TRBJ2-5, with 8 positions matching TRBD1. The CDR3 loop spans 13 amino acids. Germline lookup yields CDR1 MNHEY and CDR2 SVGEGT. V shed 8 bases and J 1 base; nucleotides not matched to a gene: 3. The CDR3 here is CASQGQGQETQYF. In nucleotides, the CDR3 is TGTGCCAGCCAAGGACAGGGCCAAGAGACCCAGTACTTC.

This clonotype was seen only a few times. The V gene is TRBV25-1, the J gene TRBJ2-7, with TRBD1 matching 7 bases. V shed 10 bases and J 0 bases; nucleotides not matched to a gene: 9. This CDR3 is built from 14 residues. Per the germline V gene, CDR1 is MGHDK and CDR2 is SYGVNS. The DNA of the CDR3 is TGTGCCACCCAAGACAGGGTGGCCTCCTACGAGCAGTACTTC. Translation gives CATQDRVASYEQYF.

The chain recombines TRBV24-1 with TRBJ2-1; a weak D match, TRBD1 (7 bases). V was trimmed by 3 bases and J by 7 bases, leaving 18 bases between them. The germline CDR1 and CDR2 sequences are KGHDR and SFDVKD. CDR3 length: 16 residues. CDR3 coding DNA: TGTGCCACCAGTGATCGGGGCCTCTCAGGGGGGAATGAGCAGTTCTTC. Its translation: CATSDRGLSGGNEQFF.

The J gene is TRBJ2-2, the V gene TRBV20-1, with D perhaps matching TRBD1 (5 bases). Per the germline V gene, CDR1 is DFQATT and CDR2 is SNEGSKA (reference sequence). This CDR3 region has 14 residues. The V end was cut by 5 bases, the J end by 1 base, with 11 bases between. In DNA form, the CDR3 reads TGCAGTGCTGAGGACACGATGAACACCGGGGAGCTGTTTTTT. Translated, it gives CSAEDTMNTGELFF.